Given below is one T cell receptor (beta chain) in context. It has no known antigen specificity. No qualities accompany the bases; no much larger clone lies one base away. This record comes from a study of cytomegalovirus exposure and HLA in healthy donors (dated by TCRdb to 2016 to 2017). Regarding the complete study: An earlier analysis of approximately 640 of the donors reported about 250 Gb of sequence data and 117 million unique TCR beta sequences from roughly 200 million T cells. A separate validation cohort of about 110 different subjects was used in addition to the approximately 610-subject first cohort. The study aimed to test whether signatures of past pathogen exposure could be identified by cataloging public T cell receptors. The study combined high-throughput TCR immunosequencing, statistical association of individual TCRs with disease status, and machine learning to predict cytomegalovirus infection status. Class I and class II HLA loci were covered by the typing at four-digit resolution. The number of typed donors differed by locus: about 620-640 for A, B, C, DRB1 and DQB1; 500 to 550 for DQA1; about 600 for DPA1; and roughly 450 for DPB1. In a later analysis, previously published TCR beta repertoires from several hundred donors were re-analyzed and high-resolution HLA genotyping was added so that TCR occurrence patterns could be studied. Donor age, sex, ethnicity and CMV serostatus were compiled alongside the repertoire data. Genome-wide SNP genotypes for about three fifths of the roughly 700 donors were used in a later genetic analysis, which treated that subset as a discovery cohort. The study used immunosequencing to profile the T cell repertoires of several hundred subjects and linked those repertoires to cytomegalovirus serostatus. Rather than drawing on any new phenotypic data, the later analysis identified candidate immune exposures from TCR beta sequences and the way those sequences occurred across donors. To decide whether each TCR beta V gene segment behaved as functional or pseudogenic, an earlier analysis of approximately 620 of the donors relied on high-throughput TCR beta sequencing. Because of strong linkage in the cohort, roughly five DR-DQ haplotypes were treated as single units for association and clustering. Around 330 gigabases of sequencing data and around 88 million unique TCR sequences made up an early release that covered several hundred HLA-typed donors. All discovery cohort repertoires had been generated using a single sequencing platform. The genetic ancestry cluster associated with self-reported Caucasian donors included over 65% of the approximately 400 genotyped donors. On average, roughly 250,000 unique TCR beta nucleotide sequences were sequenced per donor among a few hundred genotyped donors of the cohort, with 15% to 20% of those sequences being non-productive. Points the paper makes about the study in general: Strong co-occurrence of HLA alleles, especially DR and DQ, made assigning TCR associations to individual alleles difficult. An earlier analysis of approximately 530 of the donors showed that most TCR beta V segments appeared in productive rearrangements either about 90% or about 30% of the time, which broadly matched IMGT annotations. This cohort had only TCR beta chains sequenced, and the lack of alpha or paired-chain data limited which features could be detected. A cluster of highly shared sequence variants was judged likely to be a technical artifact of the sequencing pipeline. The classifier was reported to diagnose cytomegalovirus status with high specificity and sensitivity in both the original cohort and the validation cohort. In vitro tests confirmed that a few of the cytomegalovirus-associated TCR beta chains recognize cytomegalovirus antigens. Most TCR sequences were observed very rarely across donors, whereas some public TCRs were present in many individuals. According to a later genetic analysis, donors in an Asian-associated ancestry cluster had fewer N-insertions in productive TCRs than the approximately 690-donor mean. The presence/absence analyses assumed that sequencing depth was roughly uniform across donors, and that assumption may not be true. A later genetic analysis associated a missense DCLRE1C variant with V-gene and J-gene trimming of TCR beta chains, and an independent cohort replicated the association. Immune exposure information for the cohort was limited to CMV serostatus. Compared with equally common non-associated chains, HLA-associated TCR beta chains in a later analysis were more clonally expanded and had lower generation probabilities. According to the authors, the approach could potentially be generalized to other disease states and immunological phenotypes. HLA typing was unavailable for some donors at each locus, so association tests used only the typed subset. Specific HLA alleles were associated with roughly 17,000 TCR beta sequences at a false discovery rate of 0.05 in a later analysis. A later analysis found that TCR association rates varied across HLA loci, with DRB1 alleles showing the most associated TCRs and HLA-C alleles the fewest. Because counts were too low, approximately 15 rarely observed V segments, including chromosome 9 orphons, were excluded from the earlier analysis of some 590 of the donors. The study listed over 150 TCR beta chains as associated with cytomegalovirus. A later analysis found that most CMV-associated TCR beta chains appeared HLA-restricted, with HLA associations seemingly driven largely by CMV exposure. A further reported finding was that TCR beta sequences accurately predicted the HLA-A and HLA-B alleles for most subjects in the first cohort. The 87-base-pair reads could not distinguish some IMGT-functional V segments, including TRBV6-2 and TRBV6-3, so those segments were excluded. Several of the top co-occurrence clusters appeared to be linked to parvovirus B19, influenza, CMV and Epstein-Barr virus, according to a later analysis. Linkage disequilibrium might explain the correlated functional status among segregating V segments, but an unknown experimental factor could not be ruled out.

The receptor library was made with the immunoSEQ multiplex PCR assay. For the multiplex PCR, a mixture combining 60 forward primers for TCR Vbeta segments and 13 reverse primers for TCR Jbeta segments was used. Amplification of the CDR3 region of rearranged TCR beta genes was performed with a multiplex PCR assay on genomic DNA. The amplified TCR beta libraries were sequenced on the Illumina HiSeq System as 87-base-pair reads. Processing in the source paper ran as follows. A later analysis tallied 70 million to 100 million unique TCR beta chains across the 550 to 850 repertoires, and some 10 million of those chains were shared by two or more donors. Raw reads were error-corrected and collapsed into unique sequences with a nearest-neighbor algorithm that merged closely related sequences to remove PCR and sequencing errors. V, D and J gene segments were assigned by aligning CDR3 sequences to IMGT reference sequences. For a sequence to be retained, at least a six-nucleotide match to both a V gene segment and a J gene segment was required. A rearrangement counted as productive if the CDR3 had no stop codons and remained in frame with V and J, and every other rearrangement counted as non-productive. Following IMGT convention, CDR3 was defined as the stretch from the second conserved V-encoded cysteine up to the conserved J-encoded phenylalanine. The earlier analysis of around 640 of the donors excluded sequences that lacked an unambiguous match to a single V gene segment. In an earlier analysis of 587 of the donors, V segments were called functional above 56.7% productive rearrangements and were called segregating when the between-donor standard deviation exceeded 5%. A statistical classification framework was developed to diagnose cytomegalovirus status using the catalog of TCR beta chain sequences. In a later analysis, TCR nucleotide sequences were compared against IMGT/GENE-DB human TR gene sequences so that V and J genes could be assigned. Using the TCRdist pipeline, a later analysis assigned CDR3 sequences along with most-parsimonious VDJ recombination scenarios. In a later analysis, every TCR beta chain was defined by the combination of its CDR3 amino acid sequence and its V-gene family, and reads without a unique V-gene family were dropped. As a way to deal with suspected cross-contamination and a sequencing artifact, a later analysis dropped approximately 590 nucleotide sequences that were highly shared and had low generation probability. For each public chain, a later analysis derived a clonal expansion index from normalized ranks of inferred template counts within each repertoire. In a later analysis, generation probabilities were computed using a VDJ recombination model fitted to out-of-frame rearrangements, and the results were checked against IGoR. A later analysis scored TCR-TCR, TCR-HLA and TCR-CMV co-occurrence with hypergeometric tests, applying a repertoire-size bias correction to TCR pairs. To estimate false discovery rates, a later analysis permuted the HLA or CMV assignments 20 times. In a later analysis, co-occurring TCRs were grouped using DBSCAN, with TCRdist sequence similarity added in when clustering inside HLA-allele-positive subsets. Repertoires with fewer than 30,000 or more than 120,000 public chains, plus five repertoires with anomalous nucleotide sharing, were excluded from co-occurrence clustering. The source is immuneACCESS, and TCRdb retained only in-frame sequences with V and J called. Part of the clones is not carried over; for the studies checked, unresolved V genes explain less than half of this, and the remainder is unexplained. That table furnishes V, J and clone size, whereas the DNA furnished D and trimming. The sample has under 130,000 clones on record, almost 80% of them singletons. The top ten clonotypes cover about 4.1% of the sample.

The cohort consisted of hundreds of healthy bone marrow donors. Cohort members were all nominally healthy when sampled, although unrecorded immune exposures were likely present. The donor was CMV seropositive and was included in the group of approximately 310 seropositive cohort members. A peripheral blood sample was collected from each donor, and TCR beta sequencing was performed on peripheral blood mononuclear cells. Genomic DNA extraction from the blood cell samples was performed with the Qiagen DNeasy Blood Extraction Kit. From the cysteine through the phenylalanine, the CDR3 covers 14 amino acids. Just the 42-base CDR3 DNA is kept, in frame starting at base 1. Deletion took 0 bases off V and 8 bases off J, with a span of 16 bases between the germline ends. CDR1 and CDR2, per the germline V gene (reference sequence), are GTSNPN and SVGIG.

This TCR came from a man aged 50-59 years in good health and CMV-seropositive. Input material: PBMCs. This receptor chain uses TRBV30 and TRBJ1-1, with TRBD1 as a weak D call on 5 bases. At the DNA level, the sequence is TGTGCCTGGAGTGTACTCGGGGGGTTGGTCGAAGCTTTCTTT. Translated, it reads CAWSVLGGLVEAFF. The CDR3, completed at both ends by the reference TRBV30 and TRBJ1-1 genes, gives the full variable domain SQTIHQWPATLVQPVGSPLSLECTVEGTSNPNLYWYRQAAGRGLQLLFYSVGIGQISSEVPQNLSASRPQDRQFILSSKKLLLSDSGFYLCAWSVLGGLVEAFFGQGTRLTVV.